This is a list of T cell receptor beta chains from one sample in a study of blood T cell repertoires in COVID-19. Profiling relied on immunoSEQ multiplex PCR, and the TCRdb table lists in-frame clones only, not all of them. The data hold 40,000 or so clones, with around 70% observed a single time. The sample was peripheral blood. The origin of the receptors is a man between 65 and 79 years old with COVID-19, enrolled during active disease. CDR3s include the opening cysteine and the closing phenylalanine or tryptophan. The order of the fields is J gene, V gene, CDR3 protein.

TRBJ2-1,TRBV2,CASRPSGPNNEQFF
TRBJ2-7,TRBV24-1,CATTETPVAGGPYTTYEQYF
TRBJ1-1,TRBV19,CASSWGSEAFF
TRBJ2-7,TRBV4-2,CASSQNLRDTTYEQYF
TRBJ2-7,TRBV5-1,CASSSGTTYEQYF
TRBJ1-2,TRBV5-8,CASSLARGRSYGYTF
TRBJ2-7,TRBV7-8,CASREGTLYEQYF
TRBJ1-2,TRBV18,CASSPTENYGYTF
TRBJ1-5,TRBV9,CASSPGVSNQPQHF
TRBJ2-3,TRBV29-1,CSDGTGQGSTDTQYF
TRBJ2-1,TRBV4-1,CASRPRGVGYNEQFF
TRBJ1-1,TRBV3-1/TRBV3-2,CASSQGQLGAFF
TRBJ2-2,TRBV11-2,CASSLMQGDTGELFF
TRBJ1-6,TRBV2,CASRRRDSDSPLHF
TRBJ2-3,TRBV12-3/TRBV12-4,CASSGADTQYF